The subject of this entry is one T cell receptor (beta chain). No cognate antigen has been identified for it. Base qualities were left out, and no much larger clone turns up one base away. There are 16 amino acids in the CDR3, from cysteine to phenylalanine inclusive. CDR3 DNA is the only sequence kept; it has 48 bases, read in frame from the first base. Trimming accounts for 0 bases at V and 2 bases at J, while the number of junction bases matched to no gene is 3. The germline V gene (reference sequence) sets CDR1 to SEHNR and CDR2 to FQNEAQ. This sample is drawn from a study of identical twins (TCRdb year 2016). With regard to the full study: To test whether fetal clonotypes persist, the study used deep sequencing on TCR alpha and beta repertoires from monozygotic twins, unrelated adults of various ages, and cord blood. Replicate twin experiments were performed at different times using different library preparation protocols to rule out contamination.

Libraries came from 5' RACE. The sample was run on an Illumina HiSeq 2000. Template switching added a universal primer binding site, and the final cDNA carried a unique molecular identifier that allowed TCR cDNA molecules to be counted accurately. Specific primers in the conserved constant-segment region were used to synthesize first-strand cDNA for TCR alpha and beta chains. To control for contamination, each cDNA library was double barcoded with a SMART-Mk sample barcode plus Illumina barcodes. TruSeq adapter sequences along with Illumina sample barcodes were introduced in two successive PCR steps. TCR alpha and beta cDNA libraries were sequenced on the Illumina HiSeq platform with custom primers. For the original study's pipeline: MiGEC was used to process raw reads and extract unique molecular identifiers, and MiXCR was used to find CDR3 positions. Recombination models were inferred per individual with the repgenHMM and IGoR tools using an EM algorithm. The tcR package in R was used for shared clonotype analysis, with sharing normalized by the product of cloneset sizes. Out-of-frame nonproductive sequences were analyzed to study raw recombination free of thymic and clonal selection effects. The public sequencing data were trimmed at Q25 with fastp and processed into clonotypes with MiXCR by TCRdb, which kept only in-frame beta chains. Entries that share a CDR3 protein sequence are merged under the most common genes and DNA. TCRdb, not the authors, supplied the V and J calls. This sample lists about 430,000 distinct CDR3 sequences; less than 20% were detected once. The ten largest clones add up to more than 10% of the sample.

What the research found in general, with its limitations: Zero-insertion analyses could be partly confounded by invariant T cells such as MAIT and iNKT, although diverse VJ usage argued against such confounding for most clonotypes. Compared with coincidental sharing between unrelated individuals, out-of-frame TCR alpha sequences shared between twins showed an excess of sequences with low generation probability. Because the same donors could not be followed over many years, conclusions were based on cross-sectional statistical analysis. In beta out-of-frame sequences, excess twin sharing was weaker, because having fewer shared sequences lowered the signal-to-noise ratio. In monozygotic twins, out-of-frame TCR alpha sharing was systematically underestimated by recombination models, although the models agreed with sharing between unrelated individuals. Fewer insertions were carried by abundant cord blood beta clonotypes, a similar but weaker trend appeared in young adult naive repertoires, and no such trend appeared in memory repertoires.

Every donor was a healthy Caucasian. The study also sequenced three unrelated non-twin adults: a male aged 18 to 30, a male aged 50 to 59 and a female aged 50 to 59. Miltenyi CD45RO+ enrichment and human naive T-cell isolation kits were used to isolate memory (CD45RO+) and naive T cells from PBMC. This TCR was recovered from a man aged 50-60 years in good health. The chain is made from TRBV7-9 and TRBJ2-2; 7 bases in between match TRBD2. Material for sequencing was naive T cells sorted from blood. The meaning of the sample's cell subset or site label: cells isolated with a human naive T-cell isolation kit. The CDR3 has the sequence CASSLAGGGNTGELFF. The nucleotides read TGTGCCAGCAGCTTAGCGGGCGGGGGAAACACCGGGGAGCTGTTTTTT.